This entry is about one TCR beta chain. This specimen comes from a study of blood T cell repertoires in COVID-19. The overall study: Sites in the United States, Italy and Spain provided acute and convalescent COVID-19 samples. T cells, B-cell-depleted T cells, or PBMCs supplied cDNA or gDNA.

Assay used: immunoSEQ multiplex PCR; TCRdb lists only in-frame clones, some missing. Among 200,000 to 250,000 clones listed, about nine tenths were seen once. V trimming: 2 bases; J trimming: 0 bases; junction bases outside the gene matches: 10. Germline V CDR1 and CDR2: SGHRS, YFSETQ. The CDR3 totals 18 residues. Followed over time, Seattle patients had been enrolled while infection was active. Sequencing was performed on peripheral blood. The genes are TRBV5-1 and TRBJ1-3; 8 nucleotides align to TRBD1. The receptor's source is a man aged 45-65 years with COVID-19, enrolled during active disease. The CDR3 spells CASSLNPGQAISGNTIYF. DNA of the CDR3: TGCGCCAGCAGCTTAAACCCGGGACAGGCGATCTCTGGAAACACCATATATTTT.